This T cell receptor (beta chain) came from a study of blood T cell repertoires in COVID-19. In the study overall: The cDNA or gDNA used as material had been derived from T cells, B-cell-depleted T cells, or PBMCs.

Assay: immunoSEQ multiplex PCR; the TCRdb copy retains only in-frame clones and omits some. The sample shows some 140,000 clones, approximately 85% of them seen only once. The V gene's germline CDR1 is SGHRS and CDR2 YFSETQ. CDR3 length: 15 amino acids. The junction had 5 bases not matched to a gene; V was cut back by 6 bases and J by 1 base. The receptor was derived from a man aged 55 to 70 with COVID-19, enrolled during active disease. The material sequenced was peripheral blood. The rearrangement joins TRBV5-1 to TRBJ2-3, with 10 bases aligning to TRBD2. CDR3 nucleotides: TGCGCCAGCATTAGCGGGGGGACGGGCACAGATACGCAGTATTTT. It yields the protein CASISGGTGTDTQYF.